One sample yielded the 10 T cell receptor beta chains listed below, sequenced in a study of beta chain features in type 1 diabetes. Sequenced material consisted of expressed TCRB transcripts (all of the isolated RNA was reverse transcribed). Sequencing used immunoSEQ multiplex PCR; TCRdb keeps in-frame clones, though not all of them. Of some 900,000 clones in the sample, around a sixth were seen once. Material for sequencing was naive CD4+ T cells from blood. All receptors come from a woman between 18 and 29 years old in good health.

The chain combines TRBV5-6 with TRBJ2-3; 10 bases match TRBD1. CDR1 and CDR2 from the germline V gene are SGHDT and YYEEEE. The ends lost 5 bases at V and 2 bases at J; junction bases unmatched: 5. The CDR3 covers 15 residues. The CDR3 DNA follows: TGTGCCAGCAGTATCGACAGGGGGCACACAGATACGCAGTATTTT. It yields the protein CASSIDRGHTDTQYF.

Written as DNA, the CDR3 is TGCGCCAGCAGCTTGGGCCCTACTAGCGGGAGTGGGAATGAGCAGTTCTTC. Protein: CASSLGPTSGSGNEQFF. V gene TRBV5-1 combines with J gene TRBJ2-1; 11 nucleotides line up with TRBD2. With 0 bases clipped from V and 7 bases from J, the junction kept 9 bases outside the gene matches. The germline V gene encodes CDR1 SGHRS and CDR2 YFSETQ. This CDR3 spans 17 amino acids.

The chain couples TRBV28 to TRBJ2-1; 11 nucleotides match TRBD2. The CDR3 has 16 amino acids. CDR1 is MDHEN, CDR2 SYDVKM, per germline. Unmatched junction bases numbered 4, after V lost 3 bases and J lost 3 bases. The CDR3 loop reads CASSFPGLAVYNEQFF. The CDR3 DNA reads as TGTGCCAGCAGTTTTCCGGGACTAGCGGTCTACAATGAGCAGTTCTTC.

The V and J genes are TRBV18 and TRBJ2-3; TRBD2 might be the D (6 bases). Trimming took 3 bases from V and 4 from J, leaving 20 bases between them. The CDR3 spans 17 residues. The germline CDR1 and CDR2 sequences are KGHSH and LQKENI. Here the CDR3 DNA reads TGTGCCAGCTCACCTTCTTTGGGGGGAGCCGGCGCAGATACGCAGTATTTT. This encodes CASSPSLGGAGADTQYF.

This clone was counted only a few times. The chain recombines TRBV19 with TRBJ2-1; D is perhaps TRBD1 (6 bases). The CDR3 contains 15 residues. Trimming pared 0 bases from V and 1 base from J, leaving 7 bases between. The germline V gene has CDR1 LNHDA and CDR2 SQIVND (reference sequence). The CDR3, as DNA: TGTGCCAGTAGTATAGAACAGGGATCCTACAATGAGCAGTTCTTC. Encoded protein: CASSIEQGSYNEQFF.

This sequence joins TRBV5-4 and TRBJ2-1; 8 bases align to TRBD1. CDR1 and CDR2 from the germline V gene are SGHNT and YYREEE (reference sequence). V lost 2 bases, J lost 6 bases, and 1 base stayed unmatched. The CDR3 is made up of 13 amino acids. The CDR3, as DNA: TGTGCCAGCAGCTTTGGACAGGGCAATGAGCAGTTCTTC. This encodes CASSFGQGNEQFF.

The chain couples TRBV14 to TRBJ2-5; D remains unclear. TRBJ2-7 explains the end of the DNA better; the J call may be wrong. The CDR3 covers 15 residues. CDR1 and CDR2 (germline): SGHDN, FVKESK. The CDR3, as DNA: TGTGCCAGCAGCCCCCACCTATTCCCCTCGGACGAGCAGTACTTC. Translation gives CASSPHLFPSDEQYF.

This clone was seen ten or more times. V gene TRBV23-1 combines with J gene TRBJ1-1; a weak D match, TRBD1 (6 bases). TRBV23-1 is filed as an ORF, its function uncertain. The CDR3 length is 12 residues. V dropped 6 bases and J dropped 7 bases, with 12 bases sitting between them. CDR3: CASSLQGHEAFF. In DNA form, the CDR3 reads TGCGCCAGCAGCCTCCAGGGGCATGAAGCTTTCTTT.

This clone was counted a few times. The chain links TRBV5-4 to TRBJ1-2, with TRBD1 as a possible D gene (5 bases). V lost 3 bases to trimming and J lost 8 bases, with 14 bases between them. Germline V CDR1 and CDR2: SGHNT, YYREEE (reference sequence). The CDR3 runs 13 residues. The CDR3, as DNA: TGTGCCAGCAGCTCCTACCAGGGATACGGCTACACCTTC. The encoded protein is CASSSYQGYGYTF.

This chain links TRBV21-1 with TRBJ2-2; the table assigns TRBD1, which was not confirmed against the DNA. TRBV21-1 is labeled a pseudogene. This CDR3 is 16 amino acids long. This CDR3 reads CASSKSGQPNTGELFF. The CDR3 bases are TGTGCCAGCAGCAAATCGGGACAGCCGAACACCGGGGAGCTGTTTTTT.